Given below is one T cell receptor (beta chain) in context. Via MiXCR, TCRdb re-called the 5' RACE reads, giving one row per CDR3 protein. This sample carries roughly 400,000 distinct CDR3 sequences, 15% to 20% of them seen once, and the ten largest clones take around a fifth. The CDR3 is 16 residues long. Unmatched junction bases numbered 10, after V lost 6 bases and J lost 0 bases. CDR1 DFQATT and CDR2 SNEGSKA come from the germline V gene (reference sequence). These data are taken from a study of T-cell memory formation after mild COVID-19. Sample: PBMCs or a T cell subset sorted from them (not recorded which). This clonotype was obtained from a man younger than 35 who had mild COVID-19 (a few samples of this study predate the infection). Cell type and time point are not known. V and J are TRBV20-1 and TRBJ1-1; 10 positions match TRBD1. Written as DNA, the CDR3 is TGCAGTGCCAGGGACAGGGGAGGGGCTCTGAACACTGAAGCTTTCTTT. The encoded protein is CSARDRGGALNTEAFF.